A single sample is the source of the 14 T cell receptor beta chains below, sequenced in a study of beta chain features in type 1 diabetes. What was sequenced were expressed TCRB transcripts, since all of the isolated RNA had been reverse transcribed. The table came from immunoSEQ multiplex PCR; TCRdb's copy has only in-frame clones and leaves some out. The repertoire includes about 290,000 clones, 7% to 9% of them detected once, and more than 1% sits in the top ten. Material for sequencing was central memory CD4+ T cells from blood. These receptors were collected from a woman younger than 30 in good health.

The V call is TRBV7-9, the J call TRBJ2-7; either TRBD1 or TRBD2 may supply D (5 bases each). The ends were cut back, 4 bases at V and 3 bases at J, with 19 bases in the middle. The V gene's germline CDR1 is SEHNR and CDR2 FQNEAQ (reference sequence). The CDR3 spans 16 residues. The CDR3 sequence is CASSSKGTLADYEQYF. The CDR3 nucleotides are TGTGCCAGCAGCTCTAAGGGGACCTTGGCTGACTACGAGCAGTACTTC.

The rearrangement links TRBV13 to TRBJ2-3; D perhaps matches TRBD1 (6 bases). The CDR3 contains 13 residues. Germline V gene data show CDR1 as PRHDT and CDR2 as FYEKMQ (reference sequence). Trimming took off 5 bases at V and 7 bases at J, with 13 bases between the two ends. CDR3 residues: CASSRRGQNTQYF. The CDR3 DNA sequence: TGTGCCAGCAGCAGAAGGGGACAAAATACGCAGTATTTT. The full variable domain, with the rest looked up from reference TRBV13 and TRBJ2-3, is AAGVIQSPRHLIKEKRETATLKCYPIPRHDTVYWYQQGPGQDPQFLISFYEKMQSDKGSIPDRFSAQQFSDYHSELNMSSLELGDSALYFCASSRRGQNTQYFGPGTRLTVL.

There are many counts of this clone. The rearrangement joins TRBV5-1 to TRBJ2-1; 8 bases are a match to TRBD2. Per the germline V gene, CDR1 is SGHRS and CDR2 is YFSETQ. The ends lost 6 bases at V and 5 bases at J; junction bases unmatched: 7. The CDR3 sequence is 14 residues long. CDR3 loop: CASKRLAGNNEQFF. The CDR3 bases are TGCGCCAGCAAGAGGCTAGCGGGTAACAATGAGCAGTTCTTC. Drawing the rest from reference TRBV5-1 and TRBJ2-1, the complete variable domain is KAGVTQTPRYLIKTRGQQVTLSCSPISGHRSVSWYQQTPGQGLQFLFEYFSETQRNKGNFPGRFSGRQFSNSRSEMNVSTLELGDSALYLCASKRLAGNNEQFFGPGTRLTVL.

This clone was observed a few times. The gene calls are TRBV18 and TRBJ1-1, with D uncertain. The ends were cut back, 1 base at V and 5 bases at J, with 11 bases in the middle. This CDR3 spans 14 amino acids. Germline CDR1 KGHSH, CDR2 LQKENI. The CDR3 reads CASSPQSEGTEAFF. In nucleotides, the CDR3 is TGTGCCAGCTCACCACAATCGGAGGGAACTGAAGCTTTCTTT.

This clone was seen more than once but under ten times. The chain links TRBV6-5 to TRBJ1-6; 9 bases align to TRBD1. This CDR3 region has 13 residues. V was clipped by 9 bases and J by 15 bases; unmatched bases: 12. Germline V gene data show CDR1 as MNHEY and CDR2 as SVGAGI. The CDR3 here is CASRGQGVKGLHF. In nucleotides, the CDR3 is TGTGCCAGTAGGGGACAGGGTGTAAAAGGCCTCCACTTT.

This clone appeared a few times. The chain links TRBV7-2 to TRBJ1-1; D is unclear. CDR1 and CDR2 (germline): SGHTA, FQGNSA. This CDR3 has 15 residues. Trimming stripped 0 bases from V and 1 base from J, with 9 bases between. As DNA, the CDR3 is TGTGCCAGCAGCTTAGCCCCGACGCAGAACACTGAAGCTTTCTTT. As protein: CASSLAPTQNTEAFF. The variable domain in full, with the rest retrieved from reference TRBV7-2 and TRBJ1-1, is GAGVSQSPSNKVTEKGKDVELRCDPISGHTALYWYRQSLGQGLEFLIYFQGNSAPDKSGLPSDRFSAERTGGSVSTLTIQRTQQEDSAVYLCASSLAPTQNTEAFFGQGTRLTVV.

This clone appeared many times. CDR3 protein: CAVYGGVTGNTIYF. CDR3 nucleotides: TGTGCCGTGTACGGGGGGGTTACTGGAAACACCATATATTTT. The chain employs TRBV7-6 and TRBJ1-3; D may be TRBD1 (5 bases). Trimming removed 11 bases at V and 2 bases at J, with 16 bases between. CDR3 length equals 14 residues. The germline V gene encodes CDR1 SGHVS and CDR2 FNYEAQ.

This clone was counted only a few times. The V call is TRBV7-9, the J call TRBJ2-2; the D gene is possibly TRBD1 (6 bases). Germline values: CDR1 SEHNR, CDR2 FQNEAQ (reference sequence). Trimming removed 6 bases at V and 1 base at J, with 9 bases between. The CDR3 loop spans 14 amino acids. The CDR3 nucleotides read TGTGCCAGCAGAGGGGGTCGGAACACCGGGGAGCTGTTTTTT. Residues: CASRGGRNTGELFF.

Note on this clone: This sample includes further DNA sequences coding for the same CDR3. DNA of the CDR3: TGTGCCAGCAGCGTTGACAACACCGGGGAGCTGTTTTTT. As protein: CASSVDNTGELFF. The chain is built from TRBV9 and TRBJ2-2; the D is unclear. The V end lost 2 bases, the J end lost 2 bases, and 4 bases lay between the germline ends. Germline-derived CDR1 and CDR2 are SGDLS and YYNGEE. CDR3 length: 13 residues. The variable domain in full, completed from reference TRBV9 and TRBJ2-2, reads DSGVTQTPKHLITATGQRVTLRCSPRSGDLSVYWYQQSLDQGLQFLIQYYNGEERAKGNILERFSAQQFPDLHSELNLSSLELGDSALYFCASSVDNTGELFFGEGSRLTVL.

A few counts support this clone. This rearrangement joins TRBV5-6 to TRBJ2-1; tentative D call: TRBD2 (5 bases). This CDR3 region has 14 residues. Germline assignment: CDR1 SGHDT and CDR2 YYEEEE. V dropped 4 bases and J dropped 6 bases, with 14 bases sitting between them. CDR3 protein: CASSVRGTGNEQFF. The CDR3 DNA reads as TGTGCCAGCAGCGTCCGGGGAACGGGCAATGAGCAGTTCTTC.

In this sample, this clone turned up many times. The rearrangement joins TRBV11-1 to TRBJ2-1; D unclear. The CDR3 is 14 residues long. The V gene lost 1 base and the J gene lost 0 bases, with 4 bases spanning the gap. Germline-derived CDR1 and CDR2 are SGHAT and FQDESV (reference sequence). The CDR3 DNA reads TGTGCCAGCAGCTTAGGCCCCTCCTACAATGAGCAGTTCTTC. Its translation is CASSLGPSYNEQFF. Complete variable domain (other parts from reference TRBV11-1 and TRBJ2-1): EAEVAQSPRYKITEKSQAVAFWCDPISGHATLYWYRQILGQGPELLVQFQDESVVDDSQLPKDRFSAERLKGVDSTLKIQPAELGDSAMYLCASSLGPSYNEQFFGPGTRLTVL.

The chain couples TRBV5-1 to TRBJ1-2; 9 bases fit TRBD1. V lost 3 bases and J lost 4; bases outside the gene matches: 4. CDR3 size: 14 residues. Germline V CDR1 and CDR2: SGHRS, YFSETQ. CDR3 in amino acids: CASSSPGQGYGYTF. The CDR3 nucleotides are TGCGCCAGCAGCTCCCCGGGACAGGGCTATGGCTACACCTTC.

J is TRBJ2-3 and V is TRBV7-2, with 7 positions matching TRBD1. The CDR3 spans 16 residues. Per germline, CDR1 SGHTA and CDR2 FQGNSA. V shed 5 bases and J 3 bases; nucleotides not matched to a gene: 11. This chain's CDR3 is CASSPRGTRGTDTQYF. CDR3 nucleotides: TGTGCCAGCAGCCCTAGGGGAACCAGGGGGACAGATACGCAGTATTTT.

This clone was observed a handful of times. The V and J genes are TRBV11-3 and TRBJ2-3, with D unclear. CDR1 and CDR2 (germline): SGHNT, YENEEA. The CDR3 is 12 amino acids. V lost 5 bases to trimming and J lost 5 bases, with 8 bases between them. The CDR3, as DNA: TGTGCCAGCAGCCACATAAAAGATACGCAGTATTTT. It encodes CASSHIKDTQYF.